This TCR beta chain appears in the sequencing data of a study of shared clonotypes between healthy human individuals. The overall study: Three plates each covered CD4 naive and memory; CD8 naive two, CD8 memory one.

General observations from the study: Memory subsets generally showed lower estimated richness than naive subsets. Rarefaction showed sorted-subset sequencing was incomplete despite large depth.

Sequenced by immunoSEQ multiplex PCR; TCRdb stores in-frame clones only, minus some. The data contain around 700,000 clones, approximately 74% of them singletons. Comments on this clone: Its matching antigen is unknown.

V dropped 6 bases and J dropped 3 bases, with 12 bases sitting between them. The CDR3 runs 13 residues. Germline CDR1 is MNHEY and CDR2 is SMNVEV (reference sequence). The rearrangement uses TRBV27 and TRBJ2-7, with D tentatively TRBD2 (7 bases). Material: memory CD4+ T cells sorted from blood. This sample's subset: CD45RA-negative fraction. This sequence originates from a woman younger than 45 in good health. The CDR3: CASRRGTNYEQYF. The DNA for the CDR3 is TGTGCCAGCAGGAGGGGGACTAACTACGAGCAGTACTTC.